The clone carrying this T cell receptor beta chain occurred once. This table comes from immunoSEQ multiplex PCR, and its TCRdb copy is limited to in-frame clones, with some not included. The sample has roughly 190,000 clones, 82% seen once. These data are taken from a study of blood T cell repertoires in COVID-19. Germline values: CDR1 SEHNR, CDR2 FQNEAQ (reference sequence). V shed 5 bases and J 2 bases; nucleotides not matched to a gene: 8. The CDR3 runs to 15 residues. This chain joins TRBV7-9 and TRBJ1-1; 7 positions match TRBD1. Input material: PBMCs or T cells enriched from blood (not recorded which). The clonotype was recovered from a man aged 35-49 years who had recovered from COVID-19. The DNA for the CDR3 is TGTGCCAGCAGCCTAAGACAGGGAGGAAACACTGAAGCTTTCTTT. Its translation is CASSLRQGGNTEAFF.